The 24 T cell receptor beta chains given below trace back to one sample, sequenced in a study of blood T cell repertoires in COVID-19. Using immunoSEQ multiplex PCR, the repertoire was profiled, and TCRdb retains in-frame clones only, with some absent. The sample lists roughly 210,000 clones; around four fifths were seen once. The sample comprised peripheral blood. The source is a woman of 80 years or more with COVID-19, enrolled during active disease.

This clone was seen a few times. The CDR3 loop reads CAISVGGENTEAFF. The CDR3 coding sequence is TGTGCCATCAGTGTAGGGGGTGAGAACACTGAAGCTTTCTTT. V is TRBV10-3 and J is TRBJ1-1; a weak D match, TRBD1 (6 bases). Deletions cut 4 bases from V and 1 base from J, with 10 bases between. From germline, CDR1 is ENHRY and CDR2 SYGVKD. This CDR3 is built from 14 residues.

The chain uses TRBV10-3 and TRBJ1-5, with a possible D match to TRBD1 (6 bases). The germline gives CDR1 ENHRY, CDR2 SYGVKD. The V gene lost 6 bases and the J gene lost 0 bases, with 15 bases spanning the gap. This CDR3 spans 16 amino acids. This CDR3 is CAISPGQLNSNQPQHF. The CDR3 region has the DNA TGTGCCATCAGCCCTGGACAGCTAAATAGCAATCAGCCCCAGCATTTT.

This clone has just one count. V usage is TRBV6-5 and J usage is TRBJ2-7; TRBD2 matches 8 bases. CDR3 size: 15 residues. Germline CDR1 and CDR2: MNHEY and SVGAGI. Germline trimming cut 5 bases from V and 5 bases from J; bases unmatched to any gene: 11. CDR3 DNA: TGTGCCAGCAGTCCGGGGGGGACCCCTTTTCACGAGCAGTACGTC. It translates to CASSPGGTPFHEQYV.

The chain joins TRBV7-3 to TRBJ2-1, with D possibly being TRBD2 (6 bases). Germline V gene data show CDR1 as SGHTA and CDR2 as FQGTGA. V dropped 2 bases and J dropped 2 bases, with 7 bases sitting between them. The CDR3 is made up of 14 amino acids. The CDR3 protein is CASSLAGTYNEQFF. The CDR3 DNA reads TGTGCCAGCAGCTTAGCGGGGACCTACAATGAGCAGTTCTTC.

This clone showed up just a few times. The J gene is TRBJ1-2, the V gene TRBV10-1; 7 bases fit TRBD1. Germline CDR1 WNHNN, CDR2 SYGVQD (reference sequence). The length of the CDR3 is 13 residues. V was pared by 11 bases and J by 8 bases, with 14 bases of the junction left unmatched. DNA for the CDR3: TGCGCCGGGGCGACAGGGAGTCCTAGGGGCTACACCTTC. This sequence encodes CAGATGSPRGYTF.

This sequence joins TRBV3-1 (or the pseudogene TRBV3-2) and TRBJ2-1, with a possible D match to TRBD2 (7 bases). V shed 4 bases and J shed 5 bases, with 18 bases lying between them. This CDR3 comprises 16 residues. Germline CDR1 and CDR2: LGHDT and YNNKEL (reference sequence). The CDR3 coding sequence is TGTGCCAGCAGCCGTCCCCCGGGGGGCATCGACAATGAGCAGTTCTTC. Its translation is CASSRPPGGIDNEQFF.

J is TRBJ1-5 and V is TRBV7-2; 9 positions match TRBD1. Germline loops: CDR1 SGHTA, CDR2 FQGNSA. V shed 5 bases and J 7 bases; nucleotides not matched to a gene: 6. The CDR3 consists of 14 residues. The CDR3 region is CASSPGTGNQPQHF. CDR3 DNA: TGTGCCAGCAGCCCTGGGACAGGGAACCAGCCCCAGCATTTT. The whole variable domain, filled in from reference TRBV7-2 and TRBJ1-5, reads GAGVSQSPSNKVTEKGKDVELRCDPISGHTALYWYRQSLGQGLEFLIYFQGNSAPDKSGLPSDRFSAERTGGSVSTLTIQRTQQEDSAVYLCASSPGTGNQPQHFGDGTRLSIL.

This clone was seen only a few times. The genes are TRBV11-2 and TRBJ1-3, with 12 bases matching TRBD1. Trimming at V came to 4 bases and at J to 3 bases, leaving 4 bases not matched to a gene. The germline V gene has CDR1 SGHAT and CDR2 FQNNGV. This CDR3 region has 16 residues. In DNA form, the CDR3 reads TGTGCCAGCAGCTCCGGGACAGGGGGCTATGGAAACACCATATATTTT. Protein product: CASSSGTGGYGNTIYF.

The rearrangement joins TRBV7-9 to TRBJ1-1; TRBD1 matches at 11 bases. V dropped 2 bases and J dropped 12; count of bases not matched to a gene: 11. Germline V gene lookup returns CDR1 SEHNR and CDR2 FQNEAQ (reference sequence). The CDR3 contains 15 residues. CDR3 region: CASSLLGTGGGVPFF. In DNA, the CDR3 is TGTGCCAGCAGCTTACTTGGGACAGGGGGTGGAGTACCTTTCTTT.

The rearrangement links TRBV28 to TRBJ2-7; 9 bases fit TRBD1. The CDR3 totals 14 residues. CDR1 is MDHEN, CDR2 SYDVKM, per germline. V lost 6 bases and J lost 4; bases outside the gene matches: 7. The CDR3 protein is CASSEQGANYEQYV. In nucleotides, the CDR3 is TGTGCCAGCAGCGAACAGGGGGCAAATTACGAGCAGTACGTC.

This rearrangement joins TRBV6-5 to TRBJ2-7; possibly TRBD1 for D (5 bases). This CDR3 is 14 amino acids long. Germline V gene data show CDR1 as MNHEY and CDR2 as SVGAGI. Between the trimmed V and J ends, which lost 2 bases and 3 bases, there was a span of 11 bases. The CDR3 DNA sequence: TGTGCCAGCAGTTACGCCCAGGGCAGCTACGAGCAGTACGTC. Its protein product is CASSYAQGSYEQYV.

The rearrangement joins TRBV3-1 (or the pseudogene TRBV3-2) to TRBJ2-1; possible D gene TRBD1, 6 bases. This CDR3 has 13 residues. V dropped 1 base and J dropped 15 bases, with 16 bases sitting between them. CDR1 is LGHDT, CDR2 YNNKEL, per germline (reference sequence). The CDR3 DNA is TGTGCCAGCAGCCAAGGTCAGGGGTTGGGTAGGTTCTTC. Its protein is CASSQGQGLGRFF.

The V call is TRBV9, the J call TRBJ1-2; possible D gene TRBD1, 5 bases. This CDR3 has 14 amino acids. Germline V gene lookup returns CDR1 SGDLS and CDR2 YYNGEE. V lost 0 bases and J lost 7, with 13 bases in between. The CDR3 DNA is TGTGCCAGCAGCGTAGAAAGGGGCTGGGGTGGCTACACCTTC. This translates into CASSVERGWGGYTF.

Points on this clone: Other DNA sequences in the sample encode the same CDR3. This sequence joins TRBV28 and TRBJ1-1; 7 bases map to TRBD1. CDR1 is MDHEN and CDR2 is SYDVKM in the germline V gene. CDR3 length: 14 amino acids. V was pared by 6 bases and J by 2 bases, with 6 bases of the junction left unmatched. The CDR3 DNA is TGTGCCAGCAGGCCCGGGACAGCCAACACTGAAGCTTTCTTT. Its translation: CASRPGTANTEAFF.

The genes are TRBV3-1 (or the pseudogene TRBV3-2) and TRBJ2-3; 7 positions agree with TRBD2. Germline V CDR1 and CDR2: LGHDT, YNNKEL (reference sequence). This CDR3 is built from 14 residues. V dropped 6 bases and J dropped 2; count of bases not matched to a gene: 5. The CDR3, as DNA: TGTGCCAGCAGGCTGGGGGGGATCACAGATACGCAGTATTTT. Translated, it gives CASRLGGITDTQYF.

A few counts support this clone. This chain uses TRBV10-2 with TRBJ2-3, with a tentative D call TRBD2 (7 bases). Per the germline V gene, CDR1 is WSHSY and CDR2 is SAAADI. V was shortened by 5 bases and J by 3 bases, with 15 bases between the two germline ends. This CDR3 is 15 amino acids long. The chain's CDR3 is CASSYYREGTDTQYF. DNA for the CDR3: TGCGCCAGCAGTTACTACAGGGAGGGTACAGATACGCAGTATTTT.

This rearrangement joins TRBV18 to TRBJ1-1; D uncertain. The ends were cut back, 6 bases at V and 3 bases at J, with 11 bases in the middle. This CDR3 region has 13 residues. Germline V gene data show CDR1 as KGHSH and CDR2 as LQKENI. In DNA, the CDR3 is TGTGCCAGCTCTTCGGGGAGGGACACTGAAGCTTTCTTT. It translates to CASSSGRDTEAFF.

This rearrangement joins TRBV3-1 (or the pseudogene TRBV3-2) to TRBJ1-2, with 7 nucleotides matching TRBD1. This CDR3 has 13 amino acids. V dropped 2 bases and J dropped 6; count of bases not matched to a gene: 3. The germline gives CDR1 LGHDT, CDR2 YNNKEL (reference sequence). CDR3: CASSQKQGDGYTF. CDR3 sequence (DNA): TGTGCCAGCAGCCAAAAGCAGGGGGATGGCTACACCTTC.

The CDR3 region is CASSPTTGAQPQHF. The CDR3 nucleotides are TGTGCCAGCTCACCTACGACAGGGGCTCAGCCCCAGCATTTT. J is TRBJ1-5 and V is TRBV18; TRBD1 agrees at 8 bases. Germline-derived CDR1 and CDR2 are KGHSH and LQKENI. The V and J ends lost 3 bases and 6 bases, in that order; junction bases with no gene match: 4. There are 14 residues in the CDR3.

The rearrangement joins TRBV20-1 to TRBJ1-1; D is unresolved. V was pared by 5 bases and J by 1 base, with 5 bases between. The length of the CDR3 is 11 residues. Germline V gene sequence: CDR1 DFQATT, CDR2 SNEGSKA (reference sequence). CDR3 sequence: CSALSNTEAFF. CDR3 DNA sequence: TGCAGTGCTCTCTCGAACACTGAAGCTTTCTTT.

The chain is built from TRBV7-2 and TRBJ1-2, with D possibly TRBD1 on 5 matching bases. The CDR3 is 16 amino acids. Germline CDR1 is SGHTA and CDR2 is FQGNSA. The V end was cut by 4 bases, the J end by 2 bases, with 17 bases between. CDR3 loop: CASSSLLGQPNYGYTF. CDR3 nucleotides: TGTGCCAGCAGCTCCCTACTGGGGCAGCCCAACTATGGCTACACCTTC. Drawing the rest from reference TRBV7-2 and TRBJ1-2, the complete variable domain is GAGVSQSPSNKVTEKGKDVELRCDPISGHTALYWYRQSLGQGLEFLIYFQGNSAPDKSGLPSDRFSAERTGGSVSTLTIQRTQQEDSAVYLCASSSLLGQPNYGYTFGSGTRLTVV.

This chain uses TRBV5-1 with TRBJ1-1; 9 positions match TRBD1. The CDR3 covers 15 residues. With 2 bases clipped from V and 7 bases from J, the junction kept 9 bases outside the gene matches. Germline values: CDR1 SGHRS, CDR2 YFSETQ. CDR3 region: CASSFITGGSGEAFF. Written as DNA, the CDR3 is TGCGCCAGCAGCTTTATAACAGGGGGCTCAGGTGAAGCTTTCTTT.

The chain is built from TRBV18 and TRBJ2-7; D unclear. The CDR3 length is 14 residues. V was trimmed by 6 bases and J by 1 base, leaving 13 bases between them. Per the germline V gene, CDR1 is KGHSH and CDR2 is LQKENI. The CDR3 loop is CASSPPGRSYEQYF. Written as DNA, the CDR3 is TGTGCCAGCTCCCCTCCCGGCAGGTCCTACGAGCAGTACTTC.

The chain combines TRBV6-5 with TRBJ1-5; no clear D gene. The V end lost 0 bases, the J end lost 0 bases, and 6 bases lay between the germline ends. CDR1 MNHEY and CDR2 SVGAGI come from the germline V gene. The CDR3 has 15 amino acids. For the CDR3, the DNA is TGTGCCAGCAGTTACTCGCTAACTAGCAATCAGCCCCAGCATTTT. It yields the protein CASSYSLTSNQPQHF.